These 11 T cell receptor beta chains were all obtained from the same sample, sequenced in a study of CD8+CD57+ T cells in acquired aplastic anemia. Whoever was chosen for sequencing had shown CD8+CD57+ cell expansion by flow cytometry. Profiling of TCR beta VDJ combinations and CDR3 sequences used genomic DNA as template. TCRdb re-analysed the reads in MiXCR, keeping a single row per CDR3 protein. The sample has under 350,000 distinct CDR3 sequences, about 50% seen once. Sequenced sample: sorted CD4+, CD8+, or CD8+CD57+ T cells (not recorded which) from PBMCs. These receptor sequences come from a human donor with aplastic anemia.

The chain uses TRBV7-1 and TRBJ2-7; TRBD1 matches 11 bases. TRBV7-1 is labeled an ORF, and its function is uncertain. V gave up 4 bases and J gave up 4 bases; unmatched junction bases: 12. This CDR3 region has 17 residues. As DNA, the CDR3 is TGTGCCAGCAGCTACAGCGGACAGGGGGCATTTTCGTACGAGCAGTACTTC. Translating gives CASSYSGQGAFSYEQYF.

This clonotype was recorded only once. A junction end diverges from the germline sequence, so it may reflect a read error. The rearrangement uses TRBV20-1 and TRBJ1-2; TRBD1 is a possible D gene (5 bases). Germline loops: CDR1 DFQATT, CDR2 SNEGSKA (reference sequence). This CDR3 has 11 residues. CDR3 sequence (DNA): TGCAGTGTCCGGGGCCCCCAGGGTCATCTCTTC. The encoded protein is CSVRGPQGHLF.

This clonotype was seen at least ten times. The chain recombines TRBV5-1 with TRBJ2-2; TRBD1 is a possible D gene (5 bases). The V end was cut by 0 bases, the J end by 3 bases, with 12 bases between. The CDR3 covers 16 residues. CDR1 SGHRS and CDR2 YFSETQ come from the germline V gene. The CDR3 reads CASSLVVGADTGELFF. As DNA, the CDR3 is TGCGCCAGCAGCTTGGTCGTAGGGGCAGACACCGGGGAGCTGTTTTTT.

As for this clonotype: Compared with germline, one end of the junction differs, possibly owing to a read error. This chain links TRBV12-3 or TRBV12-4 with TRBJ2-7; D may be TRBD1 (5 bases). The CDR3 loop spans 15 amino acids. The CDR3 sequence: CASSESTESSYEQYF. Written as DNA, the CDR3 is TGCGCCAGCAGTGAGTCGACAGAGAGCTCCTACGAGCAGTACTTC.

For the CDR3, the DNA is TGTGCCAGCAGCTTAAGGTCCTGGGACAACCAAGAGACCCAGTACTTC. This translates into CASSLRSWDNQETQYF. The chain is built from TRBV7-3 and TRBJ2-5, with D maybe TRBD1 (6 bases). CDR3 length: 16 amino acids. CDR1 and CDR2 (germline): SGHTA, FQGTGA. The V end was cut by 1 base, the J end by 0 bases, with 12 bases between.

This chain connects TRBV29-1 to TRBJ1-4; no clear D. The CDR3 consists of 12 residues. V shed 6 bases and J shed 8 bases, with 13 bases lying between them. Germline CDR1 and CDR2: SQVTM and ANQGSEA. CDR3 DNA: TGCAGCGTCCTTGACACGGAGGAAAAACTGTTTTTT. Its translation is CSVLDTEEKLFF. Full variable domain (remainder filled in from reference TRBV29-1 and TRBJ1-4): SAVISQKPSRDICQRGTSLTIQCQVDSQVTMMFWYRQQPGQSLTLIATANQGSEATYESGFVIDKFPISRPNLTFSTLTVSNMSPEDSSIYLCSVLDTEEKLFFGSGTQLSVL.

Regarding this clonotype: A much larger clone differs from this one at a single base, so this may be a read error. Here the CDR3 omits its conserved ending phenylalanine or tryptophan, so a read error is the likely source. The V and J genes are TRBV12-5 and TRBJ2-2, with D perhaps TRBD2 (6 bases). Germline CDR1 is LGHNT and CDR2 is FRNRAP. The CDR3 extends over 14 amino acids. V was clipped by 7 bases and J by 2 bases, with 11 bases between them. The CDR3 loop is CASDPGLNTGELFL. The CDR3 coding sequence is TGTGCTAGTGATCCGGGACTCAACACCGGGGAGCTGTTTCTT.

This clonotype was found once. A much larger clonotype is one base distant, so this may be a read error. The gene calls are TRBV6-5 and TRBJ1-3; D not certain. The germline V gene encodes CDR1 MNHEY and CDR2 SVGAGI. CDR3 size: 15 residues. Written as DNA, the CDR3 is TGTGCCAGCAGTTACTCGAGAAGCTCTGGAAACGCCATATATTTT. Translation: CASSYSRSSGNAIYF.

In its sample, this clonotype was seen many times. This chain connects TRBV14 to TRBJ1-2; D unresolved. There are 16 residues in the CDR3. Germline assignment: CDR1 SGHDN and CDR2 FVKESK. V was trimmed by 4 bases and J by 0 bases, leaving 15 bases between them. The CDR3 bases are TGTGCCAGCAGCCCTTTGTTTTGGTCTACTAACTATGGCTACACCTTC. It encodes CASSPLFWSTNYGYTF.

This clonotype came up a few times. The chain couples TRBV25-1 to TRBJ2-7; 11 bases line up with TRBD2. Losses at the gene ends were 5 bases for V and 2 bases for J; bases not matched to a gene: 20. The CDR3 length is 20 residues. The V gene's germline CDR1 is MGHDK and CDR2 SYGVNS. The CDR3 is CASSPKQGTAGTSGTYEQYF. Here the CDR3 DNA reads TGTGCCAGCAGTCCGAAACAAGGGACAGCCGGGACTAGCGGTACCTACGAGCAGTACTTC.

V gene TRBV7-2 combines with J gene TRBJ2-5, with 8 bases lining up with TRBD2. The germline V gene encodes CDR1 SGHTA and CDR2 FQGNSA. The CDR3 consists of 14 residues. V was pared by 6 bases and J by 4 bases, with 7 bases of the junction left unmatched. This CDR3 reads CASRLGGGRETQYF. CDR3 sequence (DNA): TGTGCCAGCAGGCTCGGGGGGGGACGAGAGACCCAGTACTTC. The whole variable domain, filled in from reference TRBV7-2 and TRBJ2-5, reads GAGVSQSPSNKVTEKGKDVELRCDPISGHTALYWYRQSLGQGLEFLIYFQGNSAPDKSGLPSDRFSAERTGGSVSTLTIQRTQQEDSAVYLCASRLGGGRETQYFGPGTRLLVL.